One and the same sample provided the 20 T cell receptor beta chains below, sequenced in a study of PD-1 blockade in classical Hodgkin lymphoma. Brentuximab vedotin exposure varied, and every patient relapsed after autologous stem cell transplantation. This table comes from immunoSEQ multiplex PCR, and its TCRdb copy is limited to in-frame clones, with some not included. The repertoire holds 22,000 or so clones, with around 80% as singletons. This material consisted of peripheral blood mononuclear cells (PBMCs), taken before the second cycle of nivolumab. Receptors originate from a human donor with classical Hodgkin lymphoma.

The count of this clone is one. The chain has TRBV14 and TRBJ2-7; D remains ambiguous. V gave up 3 bases and J gave up 6 bases, with 12 bases separating them. The CDR3 runs 13 residues. CDR1 SGHDN and CDR2 FVKESK come from the germline V gene. The CDR3 DNA sequence: TGTGCCAGCAGCCATAACAGAGCCGGCGAGCAGTACTTC. Its protein is CASSHNRAGEQYF.

This clone turned up a few times. The chain is built from TRBV18 and TRBJ2-2; no clear D. Trimming removed 3 bases at V and 8 bases at J, with 4 bases between. There are 11 residues in the CDR3. Germline V CDR1 and CDR2: KGHSH, LQKENI. The CDR3 DNA follows: TGTGCCAGCTCACCGAGGGGGGAGCTGTTTTTT. Translated: CASSPRGELFF.

The CDR3 bases are TGTGCCAGCAGTGAACACAGTCCGTATGGCTACACCTTC. Encoded protein: CASSEHSPYGYTF. The chain is built from TRBV6-1 and TRBJ1-2; D is undetermined. Germline lookup yields CDR1 MNHNS and CDR2 SASEGT. CDR3 length: 13 amino acids. V was clipped by 2 bases and J by 5 bases, with 9 bases between them.

The gene calls are TRBV5-4 and TRBJ1-4; tentatively, D is TRBD1 (5 bases). CDR3 length equals 14 residues. CDR1 SGHNT and CDR2 YYREEE come from the germline V gene (reference sequence). Deletions cut 9 bases from V and 4 bases from J, with 16 bases between. As DNA, the CDR3 is TGTGCCACCATGTTCGGGGCCGATAATGAAAAACTGTTTTTT. This codes for CATMFGADNEKLFF.

V and J are TRBV4-3 and TRBJ1-5; unclear D gene. V lost 0 bases and J 10 bases, leaving 16 bases between the germline ends. The CDR3 consists of 15 residues. Germline V gene data show CDR1 as LGHNA and CDR2 as YSLEER. The CDR3 loop reads CASSQDLQEIRPQHF. DNA of the CDR3: TGCGCCAGCAGCCAAGATTTGCAAGAAATTCGACCCCAGCATTTT.

By share of the sample, this clone is medium-sized. The V and J genes are TRBV6-4 and TRBJ1-4; TRBD1 matches at 7 bases. Per germline, CDR1 MRHNA and CDR2 SNTAGT. The CDR3 loop spans 15 amino acids. V shed 2 bases, J shed 7 bases, and the junction held 7 bases outside the gene matches. The CDR3 DNA reads TGTGCCAGCAGTGACCCCAGGGGGTCTGTTGAAAAACTGTTTTTT. It encodes CASSDPRGSVEKLFF.

The chain combines TRBV28 with TRBJ2-7; a possible D gene is TRBD2 (7 bases). Trimming removed 3 bases from V and 6 bases from J, with 12 bases in between. The CDR3 length is 13 residues. Germline assignment: CDR1 MDHEN and CDR2 SYDVKM. CDR3 sequence reads: CASSFRGAVEQYF. CDR3 nucleotide sequence: TGTGCCAGCAGTTTCCGGGGGGCGGTCGAGCAGTACTTC. The full variable domain, its missing parts supplied by reference TRBV28 and TRBJ2-7, is DVKVTQSSRYLVKRTGEKVFLECVQDMDHENMFWYRQDPGLGLRLIYFSYDVKMKEKGDIPEGYSVSREKKERFSLILESASTNQTSMYLCASSFRGAVEQYFGPGTRLTVT.

CDR3 bases: TGTGCCCTCAGGGGATCTCACACTGAAGCTTTCTTT. This gives the protein CALRGSHTEAFF. The rearrangement uses TRBV28 and TRBJ1-1; TRBD1 is a possible D gene (6 bases). Germline V gene lookup returns CDR1 MDHEN and CDR2 SYDVKM. V lost 11 bases and J 3 bases, leaving 13 bases between the germline ends. The CDR3 contains 12 residues.

There are a few counts of this clone. The V call is TRBV2, the J call TRBJ1-2; TRBD1 agrees at 7 bases. Trimming removed 8 bases from V and 4 bases from J; junction bases left unmatched: 1. Germline CDR1 reads SNHLY; CDR2 reads FYNNEI. This CDR3 has 11 amino acids. The CDR3 region has the DNA TGTGCCAGCGGGGACAGCTATGGCTACACCTTC. Encoded protein: CASGDSYGYTF.

The V call is TRBV10-3, the J call TRBJ2-5; 9 bases are shared with TRBD2. The CDR3 runs to 17 residues. Germline CDR1 ENHRY, CDR2 SYGVKD. J was trimmed by 1 base and V by 3 bases; bases with no gene match: 9. Written as DNA, the CDR3 is TGTGCCATCAGTGAATTTGGGCGGGGGGGCACCCAAGAGACCCAGTACTTC. Amino acid sequence: CAISEFGRGGTQETQYF.

The chain has TRBV9 and TRBJ1-3; D unclear. Germline loops: CDR1 SGDLS, CDR2 YYNGEE. V was cut by 0 bases and J by 0 bases, with 10 bases left in between. The CDR3 length is 16 residues. The CDR3 is CASSVGTASSGNTIYF. In nucleotides, the CDR3 is TGTGCCAGCAGCGTAGGAACGGCTAGCTCTGGAAACACCATATATTTT. The whole variable domain, filled in from reference TRBV9 and TRBJ1-3, reads DSGVTQTPKHLITATGQRVTLRCSPRSGDLSVYWYQQSLDQGLQFLIQYYNGEERAKGNILERFSAQQFPDLHSELNLSSLELGDSALYFCASSVGTASSGNTIYFGEGSWLTVV.

J is TRBJ2-3 and V is TRBV2, with D possibly matching TRBD2 (5 bases). Trimming pared 8 bases from V and 6 bases from J, leaving 18 bases between. CDR1 and CDR2 (germline): SNHLY, FYNNEI. CDR3 length equals 14 residues. CDR3 sequence reads: CASGESRFIDTQYF. The CDR3 nucleotides are TGTGCCAGCGGGGAGTCGCGGTTCATTGATACGCAGTATTTT.

This rearrangement joins TRBV6-4 to TRBJ1-1, with 9 positions matching TRBD1. The trim removed 4 bases at V and 8 bases at J, leaving 11 bases unmatched. CDR1 is MRHNA, CDR2 SNTAGT, per germline. CDR3 size: 15 residues. The CDR3: CASSAGTGTFYEAFF. CDR3 DNA: TGTGCCAGCAGTGCCGGGACAGGGACATTTTACGAAGCTTTCTTT.

The rearrangement joins TRBV7-6 to TRBJ1-1, with D perhaps TRBD1 (5 bases). In germline, CDR1 is SGHVS, CDR2 FNYEAQ. Trimming pared 1 base from V and 6 bases from J, leaving 6 bases between. The CDR3 totals 12 residues. The DNA of the CDR3 is TGTGCCAGCAGCTTAGGAGGGGCTGAAGCTTTCTTT. Its translation is CASSLGGAEAFF. Full variable domain (outside the CDR3, taken from reference TRBV7-6 and TRBJ1-1): GAGVSQSPRYKVTKRGQDVALRCDPISGHVSLYWYRQALGQGPEFLTYFNYEAQQDKSGLPNDRFSAERPEGSISTLTIQRTEQRDSAMYRCASSLGGAEAFFGQGTRLTVV.

This clone came up once. The chain has TRBV7-2 and TRBJ2-5; D possibly corresponds to TRBD2 (5 bases). V lost 8 bases to trimming and J lost 4 bases, with 17 bases between them. The length of the CDR3 is 14 residues. The V gene's germline CDR1 is SGHTA and CDR2 FQGNSA. DNA for the CDR3: TGTGCCAGCGACGGGGTTAACCGGGGAGAGACCCAGTACTTC. Encoded protein: CASDGVNRGETQYF.

The chain combines TRBV14 with TRBJ2-5; D remains ambiguous. The CDR3 covers 16 residues. Trimming removed 0 bases from V and 4 bases from J, with 15 bases in between. Germline-derived CDR1 and CDR2 are SGHDN and FVKESK. DNA for the CDR3: TGTGCCAGCAGCCAAGATGAGATCGGTGTTGGAGAGACCCAGTACTTC. Translated, it gives CASSQDEIGVGETQYF.

V usage is TRBV5-6 and J usage is TRBJ1-3; D gene ambiguous. Germline V gives CDR1 SGHDT, CDR2 YYEEEE. The CDR3 is made up of 15 amino acids. Trimming took off 4 bases at V and 0 bases at J, with 11 bases between the two ends. CDR3 sequence reads: CASSLGLPSGNTIYF. The CDR3 DNA reads TGTGCCAGCAGCCTCGGACTGCCCTCTGGAAACACCATATATTTT.

V and J are TRBV10-2 and TRBJ1-1; D unclear. V was trimmed by 6 bases and J by 2 bases, leaving 4 bases between them. The CDR3 spans 11 residues. Germline-derived CDR1 and CDR2 are WSHSY and SAAADI. CDR3 protein: CASRVNTEAFF. Written as DNA, the CDR3 is TGCGCCAGCAGGGTCAACACTGAAGCTTTCTTT.

The chain carries TRBV11-2 and TRBJ2-7; no definite D call. This CDR3 has 11 residues. Germline CDR1 reads SGHAT; CDR2 reads FQNNGV. V lost 5 bases and J 4 bases, leaving 6 bases between the germline ends. Here the CDR3 reads CASSGNYEQYF. The CDR3 DNA sequence: TGTGCCAGCAGCGGTAATTACGAGCAGTACTTC. Looking up the rest from reference TRBV11-2 and TRBJ2-7 gives the full variable domain: EAGVAQSPRYKIIEKRQSVAFWCNPISGHATLYWYQQILGQGPKLLIQFQNNGVVDDSQLPKDRFSAERLKGVDSTLKIQPAKLEDSAVYLCASSGNYEQYFGPGTRLTVT.

A note on this clone: The final CDR3 position lacks the conserved phenylalanine or tryptophan, pointing to a likely read error. The DNA is left out, because the CDR3 cannot be placed on it with certainty; the CDR3 is given as TCRdb lists it. The chain has TRBV5-6 and TRBJ1-2. The CDR3 numbers 17 amino acids, ends counted. CDR1 and CDR2 (germline): SGHDT, YYEEEE. CDR3 sequence: CASSYPNGGGRELWLHL.